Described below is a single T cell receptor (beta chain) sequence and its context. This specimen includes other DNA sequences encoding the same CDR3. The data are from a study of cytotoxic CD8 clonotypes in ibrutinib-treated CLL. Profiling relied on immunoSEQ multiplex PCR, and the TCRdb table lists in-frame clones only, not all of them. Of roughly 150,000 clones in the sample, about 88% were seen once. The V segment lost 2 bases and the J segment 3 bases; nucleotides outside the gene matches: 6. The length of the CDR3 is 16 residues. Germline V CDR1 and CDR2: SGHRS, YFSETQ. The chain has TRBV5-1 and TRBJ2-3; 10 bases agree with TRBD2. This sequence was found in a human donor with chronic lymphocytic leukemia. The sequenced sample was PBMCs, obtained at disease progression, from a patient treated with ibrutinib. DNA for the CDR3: TGCGCCAGCAGCTTAGGGTTAGCGGGAGGAACAGATACGCAGTATTTT. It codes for CASSLGLAGGTDTQYF.